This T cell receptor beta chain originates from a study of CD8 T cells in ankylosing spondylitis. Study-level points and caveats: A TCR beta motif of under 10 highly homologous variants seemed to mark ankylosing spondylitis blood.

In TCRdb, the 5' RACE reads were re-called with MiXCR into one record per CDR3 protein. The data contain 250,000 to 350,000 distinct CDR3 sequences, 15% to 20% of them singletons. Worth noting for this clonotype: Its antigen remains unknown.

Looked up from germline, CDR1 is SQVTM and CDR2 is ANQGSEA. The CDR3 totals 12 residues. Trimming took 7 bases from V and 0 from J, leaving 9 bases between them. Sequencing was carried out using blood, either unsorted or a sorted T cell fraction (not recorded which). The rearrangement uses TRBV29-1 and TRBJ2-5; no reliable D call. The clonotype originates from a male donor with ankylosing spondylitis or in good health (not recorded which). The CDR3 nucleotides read TGCAGCGGGGGATTGTACCAAGAGACCCAGTACTTC. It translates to CSGGLYQETQYF.